This TCR beta chain was sequenced for a study of beta chain features in type 1 diabetes. The study's findings and limits: Individuals with type 1 diabetes displayed fewer insertions and more deletions at VDJ junctions. Possibly, sequencing cDNA over-represented cells that had high TCR expression levels.

The sequenced template was cDNA made from the entire isolated RNA. Generated by immunoSEQ multiplex PCR, the TCRdb table keeps only in-frame clones and is missing some. This table holds fewer than 350,000 clones, around 20% found once. Concerning this clone itself: As yet, its antigen is unknown.

Per germline, CDR1 KGHSH and CDR2 LQKENI. Trimming took off 6 bases at V and 1 base at J, with 15 bases between the two ends. This CDR3 contains 15 residues. The rearrangement joins TRBV18 to TRBJ2-5; tentative D call: TRBD2 (5 bases). This clonotype was sampled from a woman under 30 in good health. Sequenced material: naive CD4+ T cells from blood. CDR3 nucleotides: TGTGCCAGCTCCCCCGTTAGACGGGGCCAAGAGACCCAGTACTTC. Translated: CASSPVRRGQETQYF.